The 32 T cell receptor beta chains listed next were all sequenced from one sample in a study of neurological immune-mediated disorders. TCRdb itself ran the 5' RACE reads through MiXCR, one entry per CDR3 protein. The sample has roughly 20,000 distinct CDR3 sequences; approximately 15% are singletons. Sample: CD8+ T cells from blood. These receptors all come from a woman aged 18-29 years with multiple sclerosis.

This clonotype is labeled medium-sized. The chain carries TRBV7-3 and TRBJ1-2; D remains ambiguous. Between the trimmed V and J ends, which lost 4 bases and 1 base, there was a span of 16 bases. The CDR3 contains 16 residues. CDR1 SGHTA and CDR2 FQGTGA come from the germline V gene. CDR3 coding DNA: TGTGCCAGCAGCTCAGGCATTCAGCCTCTTAACTATGGCTACACCTTC. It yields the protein CASSSGIQPLNYGYTF.

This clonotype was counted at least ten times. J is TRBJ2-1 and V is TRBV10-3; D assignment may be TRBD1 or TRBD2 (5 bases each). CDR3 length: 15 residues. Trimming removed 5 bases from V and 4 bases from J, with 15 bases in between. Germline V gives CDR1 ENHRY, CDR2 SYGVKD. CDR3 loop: CAISTRDPGYNEQFF. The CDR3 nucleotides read TGTGCCATCAGTACCCGGGACCCTGGGTACAATGAGCAGTTCTTC.

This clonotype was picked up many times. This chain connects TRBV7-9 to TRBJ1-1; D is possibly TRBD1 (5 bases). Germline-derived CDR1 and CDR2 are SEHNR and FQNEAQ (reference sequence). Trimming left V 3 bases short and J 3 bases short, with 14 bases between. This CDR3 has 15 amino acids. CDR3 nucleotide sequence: TGTGCCAGCAGCTTTTCCGGGGGTTCTTACACTGAAGCTTTCTTT. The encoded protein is CASSFSGGSYTEAFF.

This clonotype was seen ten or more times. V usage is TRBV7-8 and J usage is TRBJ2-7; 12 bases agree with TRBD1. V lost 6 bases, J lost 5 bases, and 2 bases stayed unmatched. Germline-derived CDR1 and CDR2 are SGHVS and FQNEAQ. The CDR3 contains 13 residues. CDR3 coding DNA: TGTGCCAGCAGGGGACAGGGGGCCGACGAGCAGTACTTC. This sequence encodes CASRGQGADEQYF.

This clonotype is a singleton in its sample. The CDR3 sequence: CSARDRTPQVETQYF. Written as DNA, the CDR3 is TGCAGTGCTAGAGATAGGACCCCCCAGGTAGAGACCCAGTACTTC. The V and J genes are TRBV20-1 and TRBJ2-5; D is unclear. The CDR3 has 15 residues. CDR1 and CDR2 from the germline V gene are DFQATT and SNEGSKA (reference sequence). Trimming stripped 0 bases from V and 4 bases from J, with 15 bases between.

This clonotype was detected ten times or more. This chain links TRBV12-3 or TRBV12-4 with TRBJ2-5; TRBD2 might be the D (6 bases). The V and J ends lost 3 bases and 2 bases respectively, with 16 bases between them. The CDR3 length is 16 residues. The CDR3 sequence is CASSFPGDKIQETQYF. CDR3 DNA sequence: TGTGCCAGCAGTTTTCCGGGAGATAAAATTCAAGAGACCCAGTACTTC.

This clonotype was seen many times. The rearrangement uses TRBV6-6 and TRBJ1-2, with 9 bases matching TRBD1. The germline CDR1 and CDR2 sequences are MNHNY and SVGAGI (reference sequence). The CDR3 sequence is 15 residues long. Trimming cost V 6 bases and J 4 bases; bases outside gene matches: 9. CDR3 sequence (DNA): TGTGCCAGCAGGTCCGGGACAGGGAGATTCTATGGCTACACCTTC. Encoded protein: CASRSGTGRFYGYTF.

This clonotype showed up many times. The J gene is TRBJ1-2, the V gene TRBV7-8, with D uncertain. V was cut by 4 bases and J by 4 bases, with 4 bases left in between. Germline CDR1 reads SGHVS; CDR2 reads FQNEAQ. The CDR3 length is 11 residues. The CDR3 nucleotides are TGTGCCAGCAGCTCCTCCTATGGCTACACCTTC. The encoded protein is CASSSSYGYTF.

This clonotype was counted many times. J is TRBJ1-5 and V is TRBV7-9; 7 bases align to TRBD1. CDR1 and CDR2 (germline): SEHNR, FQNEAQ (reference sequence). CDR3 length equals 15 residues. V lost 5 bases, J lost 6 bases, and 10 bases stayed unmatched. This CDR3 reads CASSTDREKLQPQHF. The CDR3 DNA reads TGTGCCAGCAGCACCGACAGGGAGAAACTTCAGCCCCAGCATTTT.

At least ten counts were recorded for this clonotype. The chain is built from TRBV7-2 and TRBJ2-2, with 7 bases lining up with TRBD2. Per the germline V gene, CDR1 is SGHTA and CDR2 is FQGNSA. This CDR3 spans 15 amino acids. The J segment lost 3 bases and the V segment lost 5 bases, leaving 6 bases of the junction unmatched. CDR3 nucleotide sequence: TGTGCCAGCAGCCGCTTGCTAGCGGACACCGGGGAGCTGTTTTTT. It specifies CASSRLLADTGELFF.

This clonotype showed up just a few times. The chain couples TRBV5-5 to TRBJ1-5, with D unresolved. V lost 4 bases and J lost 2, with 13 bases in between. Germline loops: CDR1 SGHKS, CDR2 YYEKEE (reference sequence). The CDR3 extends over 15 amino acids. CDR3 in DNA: TGTGCCAGCAGCCCCCTGGCCGATGGCAATCAGCCCCAGCATTTT. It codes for CASSPLADGNQPQHF.

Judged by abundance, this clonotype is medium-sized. CDR3: CATSGDSNYNEQFF. In DNA form, the CDR3 reads TGTGCCACCAGCGGGGACAGCAATTACAATGAGCAGTTCTTC. J is TRBJ2-1 and V is TRBV24-1; 7 nucleotides match TRBD1. The CDR3 has 14 amino acids. V trimming: 7 bases; J trimming: 4 bases; junction bases outside the gene matches: 6. CDR1 and CDR2 (germline): KGHDR, SFDVKD.

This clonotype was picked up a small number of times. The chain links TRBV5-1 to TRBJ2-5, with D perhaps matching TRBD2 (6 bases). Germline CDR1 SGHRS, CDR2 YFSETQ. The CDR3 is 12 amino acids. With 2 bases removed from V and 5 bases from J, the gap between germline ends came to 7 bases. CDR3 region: CASSFSGETQYF. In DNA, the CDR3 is TGCGCCAGCAGCTTCAGCGGGGAGACCCAGTACTTC. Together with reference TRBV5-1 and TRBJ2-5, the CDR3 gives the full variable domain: KAGVTQTPRYLIKTRGQQVTLSCSPISGHRSVSWYQQTPGQGLQFLFEYFSETQRNKGNFPGRFSGRQFSNSRSEMNVSTLELGDSALYLCASSFSGETQYFGPGTRLLVL.

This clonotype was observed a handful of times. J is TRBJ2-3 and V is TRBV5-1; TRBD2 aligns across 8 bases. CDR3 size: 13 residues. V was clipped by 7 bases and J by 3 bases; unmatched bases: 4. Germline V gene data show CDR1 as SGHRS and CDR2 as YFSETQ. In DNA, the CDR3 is TGCGCCAGCGGCACGGGGGGGACAGATACGCAGTATTTT. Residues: CASGTGGTDTQYF.

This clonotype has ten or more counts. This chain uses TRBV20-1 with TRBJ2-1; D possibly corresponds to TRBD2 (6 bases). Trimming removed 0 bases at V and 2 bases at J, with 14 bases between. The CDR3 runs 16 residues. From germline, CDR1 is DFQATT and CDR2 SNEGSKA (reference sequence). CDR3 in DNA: TGCAGTGCTAGAGATCTGCTAGCGCGTACCTACAATGAGCAGTTCTTC. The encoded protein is CSARDLLARTYNEQFF.

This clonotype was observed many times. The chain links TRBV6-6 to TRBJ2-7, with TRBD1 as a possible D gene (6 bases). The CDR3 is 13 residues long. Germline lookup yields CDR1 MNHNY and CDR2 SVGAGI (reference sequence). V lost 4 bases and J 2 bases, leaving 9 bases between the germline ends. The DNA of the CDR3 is TGTGCCAGCAGTTCCCGGGACACCTACGAGCAGTACGTC. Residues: CASSSRDTYEQYV.

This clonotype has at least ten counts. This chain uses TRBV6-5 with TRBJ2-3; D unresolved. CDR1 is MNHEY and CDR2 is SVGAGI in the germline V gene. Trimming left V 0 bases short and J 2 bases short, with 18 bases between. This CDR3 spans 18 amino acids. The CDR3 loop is CASSYSKWGSKFTDTQYF. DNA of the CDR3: TGTGCCAGCAGTTACTCGAAATGGGGTTCTAAGTTCACAGATACGCAGTATTTT.

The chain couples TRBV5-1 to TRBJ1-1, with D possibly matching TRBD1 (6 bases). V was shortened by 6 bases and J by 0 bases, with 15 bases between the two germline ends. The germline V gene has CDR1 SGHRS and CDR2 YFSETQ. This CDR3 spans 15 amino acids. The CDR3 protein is CASTTSGQMNTEAFF. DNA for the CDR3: TGCGCCAGCACAACCTCCGGACAGATGAACACTGAAGCTTTCTTT.

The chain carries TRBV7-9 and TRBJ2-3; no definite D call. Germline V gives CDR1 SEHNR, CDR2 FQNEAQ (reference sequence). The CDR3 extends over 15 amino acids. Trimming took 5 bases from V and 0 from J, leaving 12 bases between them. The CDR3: CASSPAGRSTDTQYF. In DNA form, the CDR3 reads TGTGCCAGCAGCCCAGCCGGTCGAAGCACAGATACGCAGTATTTT.

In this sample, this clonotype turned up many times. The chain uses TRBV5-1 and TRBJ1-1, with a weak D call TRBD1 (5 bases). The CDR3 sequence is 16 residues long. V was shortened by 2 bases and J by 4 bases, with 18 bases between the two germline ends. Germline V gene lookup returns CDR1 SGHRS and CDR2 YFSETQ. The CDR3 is CASSFLPDVRGTEAFF. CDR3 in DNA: TGCGCCAGCAGCTTTCTGCCGGATGTAAGGGGCACTGAAGCTTTCTTT.

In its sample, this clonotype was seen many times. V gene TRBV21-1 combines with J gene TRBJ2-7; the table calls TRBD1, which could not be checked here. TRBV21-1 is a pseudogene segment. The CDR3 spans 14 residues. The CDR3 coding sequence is TGTGCCAGCAGCCTCGAAGGACACCACTACGAGCAGTACGTC. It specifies CASSLEGHHYEQYV.

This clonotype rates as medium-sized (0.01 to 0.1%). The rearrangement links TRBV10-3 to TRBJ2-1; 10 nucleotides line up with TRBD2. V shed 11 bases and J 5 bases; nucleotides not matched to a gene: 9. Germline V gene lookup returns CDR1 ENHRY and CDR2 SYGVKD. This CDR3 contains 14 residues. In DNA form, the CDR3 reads TGTGCCGCTTGGACTAGCGGACCCAACAATGAGCAGTTCTTC. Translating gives CAAWTSGPNNEQFF.

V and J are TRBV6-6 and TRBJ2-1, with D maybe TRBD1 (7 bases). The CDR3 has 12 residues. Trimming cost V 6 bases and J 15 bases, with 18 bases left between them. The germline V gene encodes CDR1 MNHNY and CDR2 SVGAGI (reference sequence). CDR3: CASSPGGTFRFF. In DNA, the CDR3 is TGTGCCAGCAGCCCAGGGGGGACTTTTCGGTTCTTC.

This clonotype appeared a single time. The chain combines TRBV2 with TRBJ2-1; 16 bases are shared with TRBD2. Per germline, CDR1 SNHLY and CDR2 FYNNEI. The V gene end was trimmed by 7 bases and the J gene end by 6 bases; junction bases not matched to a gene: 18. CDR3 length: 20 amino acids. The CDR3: CASKGTSGGAVFEVGNEQFF. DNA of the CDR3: TGTGCCAGCAAAGGGACTAGCGGGGGGGCCGTTTTCGAGGTGGGCAATGAGCAGTTCTTC.

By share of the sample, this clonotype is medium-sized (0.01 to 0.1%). CDR3 nucleotides: TGTGCCAGCAGCTTAGCGCGGTCGGGGGCTGAGGACGAGCAGTACTTC. Protein: CASSLARSGAEDEQYF. The chain couples TRBV11-1 to TRBJ2-7, with D perhaps assigned TRBD1 or TRBD2 (6 bases each). Trimming stripped 0 bases from V and 5 bases from J, with 17 bases between. The CDR3 has 16 amino acids. Germline CDR1 and CDR2: SGHAT and FQDESV (reference sequence). The full variable domain, completed using reference TRBV11-1 and TRBJ2-7, is EAEVAQSPRYKITEKSQAVAFWCDPISGHATLYWYRQILGQGPELLVQFQDESVVDDSQLPKDRFSAERLKGVDSTLKIQPAELGDSAMYLCASSLARSGAEDEQYFGPGTRLTVT.

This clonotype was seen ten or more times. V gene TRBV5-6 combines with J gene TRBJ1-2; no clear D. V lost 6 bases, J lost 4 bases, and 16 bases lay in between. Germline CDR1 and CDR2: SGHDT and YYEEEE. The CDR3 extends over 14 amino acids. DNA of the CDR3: TGTGCCAGCACCACGGACTTATTCCTCTATGGCTACACCTTC. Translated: CASTTDLFLYGYTF.

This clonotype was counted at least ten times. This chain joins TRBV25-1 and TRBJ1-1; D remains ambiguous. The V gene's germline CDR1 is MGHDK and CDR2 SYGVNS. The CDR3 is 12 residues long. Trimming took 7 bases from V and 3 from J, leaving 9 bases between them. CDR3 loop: CASTRMDTEAFF. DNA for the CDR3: TGTGCCAGCACTCGGATGGACACTGAAGCTTTCTTT.

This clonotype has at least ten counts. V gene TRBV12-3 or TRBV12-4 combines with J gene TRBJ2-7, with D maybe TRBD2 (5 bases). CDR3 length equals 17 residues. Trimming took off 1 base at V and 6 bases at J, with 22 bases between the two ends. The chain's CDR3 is CASSLGGSAWARGEQYV. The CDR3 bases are TGTGCCAGCAGTTTAGGGGGTTCCGCGTGGGCACGGGGCGAGCAGTACGTC.

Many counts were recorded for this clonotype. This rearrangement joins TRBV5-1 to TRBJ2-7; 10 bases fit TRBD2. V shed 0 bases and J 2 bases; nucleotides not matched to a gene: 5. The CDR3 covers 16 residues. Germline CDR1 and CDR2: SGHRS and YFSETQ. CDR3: CASSLEAGLAAYEQYF. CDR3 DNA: TGCGCCAGCAGCTTGGAGGCTGGACTAGCGGCCTACGAGCAGTACTTC.

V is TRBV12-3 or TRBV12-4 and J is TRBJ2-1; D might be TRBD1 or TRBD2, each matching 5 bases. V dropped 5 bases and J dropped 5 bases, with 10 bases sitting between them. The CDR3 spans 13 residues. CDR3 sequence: CASSPGTNNEQFF. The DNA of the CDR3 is TGTGCCAGCAGTCCTGGGACCAACAATGAGCAGTTCTTC.

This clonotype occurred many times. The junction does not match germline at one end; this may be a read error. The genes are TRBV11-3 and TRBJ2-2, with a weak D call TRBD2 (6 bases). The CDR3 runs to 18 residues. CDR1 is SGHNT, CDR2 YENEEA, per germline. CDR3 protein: CASGFAGIGSWDTGELFF. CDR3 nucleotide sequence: TGTGCCAGCGGCTTCGCGGGGATAGGAAGTTGGGACACCGGGGAGCTGTTTTTT.

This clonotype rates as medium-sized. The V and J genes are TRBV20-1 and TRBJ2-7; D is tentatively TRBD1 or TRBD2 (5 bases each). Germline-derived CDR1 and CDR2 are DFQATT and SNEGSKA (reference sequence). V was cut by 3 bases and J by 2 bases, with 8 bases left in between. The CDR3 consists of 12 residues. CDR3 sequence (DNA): TGCAGTGCTAGGAGGGGTGCCTACGAGCAGTACTTC. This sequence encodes CSARRGAYEQYF.